This T cell receptor (beta chain) emerged from a study of blood T cell repertoires in COVID-19. The CDR3 covers 13 residues. The ends lost 6 bases at V and 4 bases at J; junction bases unmatched: 5. The germline CDR1 and CDR2 sequences are SGHRS and YFSETQ. Clones were read by immunoSEQ multiplex PCR, and TCRdb kept only the in-frame ones, dropping some. The sample contains about 310,000 clones, roughly 90% of which appear only once. The source of this sequence is a woman between 18 and 30 years old who had recovered from COVID-19. The rearrangement joins TRBV5-1 to TRBJ1-1; 8 nucleotides align to TRBD1. The sequencing input was PBMCs or T cells enriched from blood (not recorded which). The DNA for the CDR3 is TGCGCCAGCACTTGGACAGGGAGCACTGAAGCTTTCTTT. This codes for CASTWTGSTEAFF.